This T cell receptor beta chain was captured by sequencing in a study of T cells in Graves' hyperthyroidism and ophthalmopathy. General observations from the study: Within blood appeared most thyroid clonotypes that had expanded above 0.001. Prediction of ophthalmopathy progression came a median around 6.1 months pre-onset.

What was amplified from RNA transcripts were TCR beta CDR3 regions. TCR CDR3 regions were first amplified by RT-PCR with HTBI primers. Each CDR3 protein is one row after TCRdb ran MiXCR on the multiplex PCR reads. The data hold some 700,000 distinct CDR3 sequences, with around 15% observed a single time. Looked up from germline, CDR1 is SEHNR and CDR2 is FQNEAQ (reference sequence). Trimming stripped 1 base from V and 4 bases from J, with 7 bases between. The CDR3 is made up of 13 amino acids. As for this clonotype: The antigen remains unidentified.

The chain carries TRBV7-9 and TRBJ1-2; D is unclear. The sequence was collected from a man aged 45-65 years with Graves' hyperthyroidism. The sample comprised blood. Here the CDR3 DNA reads TGTGCCAGCAGCTTAGTTGGCAGCTATGGCTACACCTTC. It codes for CASSLVGSYGYTF.